The present entry profiles one T cell receptor (beta chain) with its context. Antigen specificity is unknown. Random hexamers were used to reverse transcribe an amount of roughly 0.5 to 1 ug RNA. One entry per CDR3 protein results from TCRdb running MiXCR on the immunoSEQ multiplex PCR reads. The sample has hundreds of thousands of distinct CDR3 sequences, 85% seen once; the top ten hold about 0.22%. The data derive from a study of CD8 T cells in Susac syndrome. Study-wide findings and caveats: The study recognized that its TCR sequencing and HLA analysis covered a relatively small number of individuals.

Material for sequencing was CD8+ T cells from PBMCs. The TCR sequence derives from a human donor with multiple sclerosis.

CDR3 amino acids: CASSQAGFSGYNEQFF. DNA for the CDR3: TGTGCCAGCAGTCAAGCCGGCTTTTCGGGTTACAATGAGCAGTTCTTC. V usage is TRBV27 and J usage is TRBJ2-1; D gene ambiguous. The V gene lost 5 bases and the J gene lost 4 bases, with 18 bases spanning the gap. Germline values: CDR1 MNHEY, CDR2 SMNVEV (reference sequence). The CDR3 is 16 residues long.